The source of this TCR beta chain is a study of identical twins. Study-level results: Because invariant MAIT and iNKT cells could be present, zero-insertion analyses could be partly confounded. Out-of-frame beta sequences exhibited a weaker degree of excess twin sharing.

TCRdb itself ran the 5' RACE reads through MiXCR, one entry per CDR3 protein. The sample consists of about 240,000 distinct CDR3 sequences, about 11% of them appearing once. This clonotype was counted a few times. As yet, its antigen is unknown. Germline assignment: CDR1 LGHDT and CDR2 YNNKEL (reference sequence). The CDR3 loop spans 16 amino acids. V was trimmed by 2 bases and J by 3 bases, leaving 16 bases between them. The chain employs TRBV3-1 and TRBJ1-2; the D gene is possibly TRBD1 (6 bases). The sample comprised memory T cells sorted from blood. The sequence came from a man aged 50 to 60 in good health. The CDR3 DNA is TGTGCCAGCAGCCAATACGGGGGCCGAGGGTACTATGGCTACACCTTC. Its translation is CASSQYGGRGYYGYTF.